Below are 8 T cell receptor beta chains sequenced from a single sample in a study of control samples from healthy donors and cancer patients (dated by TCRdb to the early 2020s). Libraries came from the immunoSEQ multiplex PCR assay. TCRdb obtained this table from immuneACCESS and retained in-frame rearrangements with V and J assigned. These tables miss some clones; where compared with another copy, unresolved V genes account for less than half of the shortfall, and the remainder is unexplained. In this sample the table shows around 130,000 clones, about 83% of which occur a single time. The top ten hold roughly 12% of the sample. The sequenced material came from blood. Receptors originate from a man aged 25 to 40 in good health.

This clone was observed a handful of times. The CDR3 sequence is CASSLDGTGVGDTQYF. CDR3 DNA sequence: TGCGCCAGCAGCTTGGATGGGACAGGGGTAGGCGATACGCAGTATTTT. This sequence joins TRBV5-1 and TRBJ2-3; 10 bases map to TRBD1. This CDR3 has 16 residues. Per germline, CDR1 SGHRS and CDR2 YFSETQ. With 0 bases clipped from V and 6 bases from J, the junction kept 7 bases outside the gene matches.

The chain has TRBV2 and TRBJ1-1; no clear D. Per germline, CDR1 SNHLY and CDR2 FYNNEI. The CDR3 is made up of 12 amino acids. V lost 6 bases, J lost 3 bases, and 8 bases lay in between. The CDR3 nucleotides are TGTGCCAGCAGAAAGATGGACACTGAAGCTTTCTTT. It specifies CASRKMDTEAFF. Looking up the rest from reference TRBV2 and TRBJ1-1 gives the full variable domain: EPEVTQTPSHQVTQMGQEVILRCVPISNHLYFYWYRQILGQKVEFLVSFYNNEISEKSEIFDDQFSVERPDGSNFTLKIRSTKLEDSAMYFCASRKMDTEAFFGQGTRLTVV.

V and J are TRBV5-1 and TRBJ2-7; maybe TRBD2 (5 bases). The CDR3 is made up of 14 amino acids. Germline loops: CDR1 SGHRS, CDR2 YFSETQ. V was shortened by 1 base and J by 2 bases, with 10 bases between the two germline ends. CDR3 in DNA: TGCGCCAGCAGCTTGCTCGGGAACCCCTACGAGCAGTACTTC. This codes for CASSLLGNPYEQYF.

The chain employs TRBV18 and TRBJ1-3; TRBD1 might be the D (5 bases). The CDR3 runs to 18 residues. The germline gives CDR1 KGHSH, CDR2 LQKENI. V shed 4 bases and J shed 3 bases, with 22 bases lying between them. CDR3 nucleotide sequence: TGTGCCAGCTCACTTTCCAGGGTCCTCTCCGAGCTTGGAAACACCATATATTTT. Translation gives CASSLSRVLSELGNTIYF.

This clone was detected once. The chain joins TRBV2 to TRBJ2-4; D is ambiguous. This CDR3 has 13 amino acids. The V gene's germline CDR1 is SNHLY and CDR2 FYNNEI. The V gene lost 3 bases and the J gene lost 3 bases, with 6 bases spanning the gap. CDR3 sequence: CASSEGSKNIQYF. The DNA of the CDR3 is TGTGCCAGCAGTGAGGGCAGCAAAAACATTCAGTACTTC.

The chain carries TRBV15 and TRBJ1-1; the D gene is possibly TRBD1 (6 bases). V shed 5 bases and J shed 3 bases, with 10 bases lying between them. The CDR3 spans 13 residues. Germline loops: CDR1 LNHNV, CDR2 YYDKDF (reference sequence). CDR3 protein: CATSRGAYTEAFF. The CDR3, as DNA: TGTGCCACCAGCCGGGGGGCTTACACTGAAGCTTTCTTT.

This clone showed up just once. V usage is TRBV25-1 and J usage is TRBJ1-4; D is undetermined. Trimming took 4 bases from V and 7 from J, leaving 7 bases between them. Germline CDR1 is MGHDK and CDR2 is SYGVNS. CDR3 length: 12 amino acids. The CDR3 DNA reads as TGTGCCAGCAGTGGACCCAGTGAAAAACTGTTTTTT. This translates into CASSGPSEKLFF.

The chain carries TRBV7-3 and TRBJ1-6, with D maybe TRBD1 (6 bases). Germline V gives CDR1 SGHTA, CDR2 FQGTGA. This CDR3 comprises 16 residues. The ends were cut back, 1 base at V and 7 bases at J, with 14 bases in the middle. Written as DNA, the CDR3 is TGTGCCAGCAGCTTAAATCCCGCAGGGGCGAATTCACCCCTCCACTTT. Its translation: CASSLNPAGANSPLHF. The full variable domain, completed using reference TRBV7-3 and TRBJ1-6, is GAGVSQTPSNKVTEKGKYVELRCDPISGHTALYWYRQSLGQGPEFLIYFQGTGAADDSGLPNDRFFAVRPEGSVSTLKIQRTERGDSAVYLCASSLNPAGANSPLHFGNGTRLTVT.